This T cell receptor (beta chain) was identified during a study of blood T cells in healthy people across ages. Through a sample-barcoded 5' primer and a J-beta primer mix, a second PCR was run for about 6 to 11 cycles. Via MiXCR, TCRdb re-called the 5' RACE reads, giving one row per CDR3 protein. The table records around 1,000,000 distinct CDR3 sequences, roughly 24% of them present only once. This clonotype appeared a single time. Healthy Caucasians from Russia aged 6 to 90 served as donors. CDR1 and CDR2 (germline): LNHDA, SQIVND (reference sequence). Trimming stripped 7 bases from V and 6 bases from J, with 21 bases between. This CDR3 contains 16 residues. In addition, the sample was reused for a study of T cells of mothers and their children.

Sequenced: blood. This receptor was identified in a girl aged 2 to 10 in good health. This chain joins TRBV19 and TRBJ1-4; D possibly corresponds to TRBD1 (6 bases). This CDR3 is CASTRGGAGADEKLFF. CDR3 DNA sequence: TGTGCCAGTACCCGAGGTGGGGCAGGGGCGGATGAAAAACTGTTTTTT.